This T cell receptor (beta chain) was sequenced for a study of cytomegalovirus exposure and HLA in healthy donors. For the study at large: Early release data held 75 million to 100 million unique TCRs from HLA-typed donors.

The V end lost 2 bases, the J end lost 1 base, and 8 bases lay between the germline ends. The CDR3 consists of 14 residues. Germline V gene lookup returns CDR1 LNHNV and CDR2 YYDKDF (reference sequence). PCR used 60 Vbeta primers and 13 Jbeta primers. TCRdb's table, derived via immunoSEQ multiplex PCR, lists solely in-frame clones and lacks some. Of some 70,000 clones listed, 70% to 85% are singletons. Findings of the study overall: A later analysis appeared to link common viral pathogens to several of the most significant clusters.

For this clone: Its specificity is not known.

The sequenced material came from PBMCs. The clonotype comes from a woman aged 50 to 60 in good health and CMV-seronegative. The V call is TRBV15, the J call TRBJ1-1; the D is unclear. CDR3 nucleotides: TGTGCCACCAGCAGAATATTTTCGAACACTGAAGCTTTCTTT. Its translation: CATSRIFSNTEAFF.